This T cell receptor (beta chain) was documented in a study of T cell responses to AZD1222 COVID-19 vaccine. The study, taken as a whole, reports: Among those given AZD1222, only five to seven were seropositive at baseline. Clonal diversity was possibly underestimated, and white British individuals and females predominated among donors. Unmutated variant regions are reportedly the target of nearly half of TCRs that are spike-specific.

TCRdb keeps only in-frame clones here, not all; method: immunoSEQ multiplex PCR. The repertoire has roughly 120,000 clones, about nine tenths of them found once; the top ten carry roughly 1.3%. The germline V gene has CDR1 SGHKS and CDR2 YYEKEE (reference sequence). Trimming stripped 2 bases from V and 0 bases from J, with 11 bases between. CDR3 length equals 15 residues. Comment on this clone: The target antigen is unknown.

The sequencing used peripheral blood, collected on day 0 of AZD1222 vaccination. The chain joins TRBV5-5 to TRBJ1-1; D is undetermined. The receptor was derived from an adult in good health. In DNA, the CDR3 is TGTGCCAGCAGCTTCGGCAACAGCCTGAACACTGAAGCTTTCTTT. It is translated as CASSFGNSLNTEAFF.